What follows are 26 T cell receptor beta chains derived from one specimen sequenced in a study of CD8+CD57+ T cells in acquired aplastic anemia. Researchers used genomic DNA as the template to profile TCR beta VDJ and CDR3. TCRdb reprocessed the reads with MiXCR, giving one entry per CDR3 protein. The table has 120,000 or so distinct CDR3 sequences, almost 40% seen once. Patients who underwent sequencing had shown CD8+CD57+ cell expansion by flow cytometry. Sequencing was done on a sample of sorted CD4+, CD8+, or CD8+CD57+ T cells (not recorded which) from PBMCs. The receptors derive from a human donor with aplastic anemia.

A remark on this clonotype: Mismatch with germline at one junction end may stem from a read error. This rearrangement joins TRBV10-1 to TRBJ1-2, with 7 bases that match TRBD1. Germline-derived CDR1 and CDR2 are WNHNN and SYGVQD (reference sequence). The CDR3 totals 13 residues. The CDR3 bases are TGTGCCATCACTGGCGGGACAGTCTATGGCTACACCTTC. Translating it yields CAITGGTVYGYTF.

The genes are TRBV19 and TRBJ1-2; 12 bases align to TRBD1. CDR1 is LNHDA and CDR2 is SQIVND in the germline V gene (reference sequence). The CDR3 loop spans 15 amino acids. V shed 6 bases, J shed 6 bases, and the junction held 8 bases outside the gene matches. Here the CDR3 DNA reads TGTGCCAGTAGGCTGGGACAGGGGGCGAGCGATGGCTACACCTTC. Translated: CASRLGQGASDGYTF. The full variable domain, completed using reference TRBV19 and TRBJ1-2, is DGGITQSPKYLFRKEGQNVTLSCEQNLNHDAMYWYRQDPGQGLRLIYYSQIVNDFQKGDIAEGYSVSREKKESFPLTVTSAQKNPTAFYLCASRLGQGASDGYTFGSGTRLTVV.

Concerning this clonotype itself: A single base separates this from a much larger clone, so it may be a read error. The chain is built from TRBV20-1 and TRBJ2-2, with D possibly being TRBD2 (6 bases). Between the trimmed V and J ends, which lost 4 bases and 3 bases, there was a span of 12 bases. Germline V lookup: CDR1 DFQATT, CDR2 SNEGSKA (reference sequence). The CDR3 runs to 14 residues. CDR3 coding DNA: TGCAGTGCTACGACTAGGCCGGACACCGGGGAGCTGTTTTTT. Its protein is CSATTRPDTGELFF.

This clonotype was seen ten or more times. The V and J genes are TRBV5-1 and TRBJ2-5; maybe TRBD1 (8 bases). Germline CDR1 SGHRS, CDR2 YFSETQ. The V gene lost 5 bases and the J gene lost 4 bases, with 12 bases spanning the gap. The CDR3 covers 13 residues. The CDR3 DNA sequence: TGCGCCAGCAGTAACAGGGGGGGAGAGACCCAGTACTTC. Protein product: CASSNRGGETQYF.

This sequence joins TRBV11-2 and TRBJ1-5; unclear D gene. The CDR3 is 12 amino acids. Trimming removed 4 bases from V and 7 bases from J, with 8 bases in between. CDR1 and CDR2 from the germline V gene are SGHAT and FQNNGV. In DNA form, the CDR3 reads TGTGCCAGCAGCTCCTCCTTACAGCCCCAGCATTTT. It specifies CASSSSLQPQHF. The whole variable domain, remainder taken from reference TRBV11-2 and TRBJ1-5, is EAGVAQSPRYKIIEKRQSVAFWCNPISGHATLYWYQQILGQGPKLLIQFQNNGVVDDSQLPKDRFSAERLKGVDSTLKIQPAKLEDSAVYLCASSSSLQPQHFGDGTRLSIL.

Ten or more counts support this clonotype. The chain combines TRBV7-9 with TRBJ1-1; D is possibly TRBD1 (5 bases). The CDR3 runs 15 residues. The ends were cut back, 5 bases at V and 3 bases at J, with 16 bases in the middle. Germline V gene data show CDR1 as SEHNR and CDR2 as FQNEAQ (reference sequence). CDR3 DNA sequence: TGTGCCAGCAGCGCGAGACAGACGGGAGACACTGAAGCTTTCTTT. It yields the protein CASSARQTGDTEAFF.

This clonotype was detected many times. The J gene is TRBJ2-7, the V gene TRBV11-2, with 8 bases identical to TRBD2. The CDR3 sequence is 12 residues long. Trimming removed 5 bases from V and 6 bases from J; junction bases left unmatched: 3. Germline V gene data show CDR1 as SGHAT and CDR2 as FQNNGV. The CDR3 DNA follows: TGTGCCAGCAGCCATCGGGGGGGCGAGCAGTACGTC. Amino acids: CASSHRGGEQYV.

In this sample, this clonotype turned up once. The chain recombines TRBV2 with TRBJ2-7, with a possible D match to TRBD1 (6 bases). The CDR3 has 13 amino acids. V was shortened by 6 bases and J by 7 bases, with 16 bases between the two germline ends. CDR1 is SNHLY, CDR2 FYNNEI, per germline. The CDR3 region has the DNA TGTGCCAGCAGCGTACAGGGTGCTGGAGAGCAGTACTTC. As protein: CASSVQGAGEQYF.

The table lists this clonotype with many counts. V gene TRBV9 combines with J gene TRBJ2-4; the match to TRBD1 covers 9 bases. The junction had 9 bases not matched to a gene; V was cut back by 4 bases and J by 4 bases. The CDR3 loop spans 16 amino acids. The germline CDR1 and CDR2 sequences are SGDLS and YYNGEE. DNA for the CDR3: TGTGCCAGCAGCTCCCAGACAGGGGGTTCAAAAAACATTCAGTACTTC. It is translated as CASSSQTGGSKNIQYF. The variable domain in full, completed from reference TRBV9 and TRBJ2-4, reads DSGVTQTPKHLITATGQRVTLRCSPRSGDLSVYWYQQSLDQGLQFLIQYYNGEERAKGNILERFSAQQFPDLHSELNLSSLELGDSALYFCASSSQTGGSKNIQYFGAGTRLSVL.

The chain links TRBV20-1 to TRBJ2-3, with D perhaps assigned TRBD1 or TRBD2 (6 bases each). This CDR3 comprises 14 residues. The V and J ends lost 6 bases and 6 bases respectively, with 19 bases between them. Germline CDR1 is DFQATT and CDR2 is SNEGSKA (reference sequence). The CDR3 spells CSAGGGQKRDTQYF. DNA for the CDR3: TGCAGTGCGGGGGGAGGACAGAAGCGGGATACGCAGTATTTT.

This clonotype was counted many times. This chain uses TRBV10-2 with TRBJ1-4, with 7 bases identical to TRBD1. Germline values: CDR1 WSHSY, CDR2 SAAADI. V shed 4 bases, J shed 7 bases, and the junction held 9 bases outside the gene matches. The CDR3 has 15 residues. The CDR3 DNA reads TGCGCCAGCAGTGGAAAGGGTACAGGGGCTGAAAAACTGTTTTTT. It yields the protein CASSGKGTGAEKLFF.

The genes are TRBV20-1 and TRBJ2-3, with TRBD2 as a possible D gene (6 bases). V was cut by 1 base and J by 4 bases, with 18 bases left in between. This CDR3 region has 16 residues. The V gene's germline CDR1 is DFQATT and CDR2 SNEGSKA (reference sequence). The CDR3 protein is CSARGLGGVGADTQYF. The CDR3 DNA is TGCAGTGCTAGAGGACTAGGAGGAGTCGGGGCAGATACGCAGTATTTT.

The chain carries TRBV25-1 and TRBJ2-1, with a weak D call TRBD2 (6 bases). This CDR3 has 13 amino acids. With 8 bases removed from V and 5 bases from J, the gap between germline ends came to 13 bases. In germline, CDR1 is MGHDK, CDR2 SYGVNS. CDR3 region: CASRPEGNNEQFF. Here the CDR3 DNA reads TGTGCCAGCCGCCCGGAGGGGAACAATGAGCAGTTCTTC.

This rearrangement joins TRBV29-1 to TRBJ2-5; D might be TRBD1 (6 bases). This CDR3 has 12 amino acids. CDR1 is SQVTM, CDR2 ANQGSEA, per germline. Trimming took off 1 base at V and 5 bases at J, with 8 bases between the two ends. The CDR3: CSVEGQGETQYF. For the CDR3, the DNA is TGCAGCGTTGAAGGGCAGGGGGAGACCCAGTACTTC. Full variable domain (rest looked up from reference TRBV29-1 and TRBJ2-5): SAVISQKPSRDICQRGTSLTIQCQVDSQVTMMFWYRQQPGQSLTLIATANQGSEATYESGFVIDKFPISRPNLTFSTLTVSNMSPEDSSIYLCSVEGQGETQYFGPGTRLLVL.

This clonotype was seen repeatedly, ten times or more. The chain has TRBV24-1 and TRBJ2-3; D perhaps matches TRBD2 (5 bases). Germline CDR1 reads KGHDR; CDR2 reads SFDVKD. CDR3 length: 16 amino acids. Trimming took 0 bases from V and 1 from J, leaving 10 bases between them. The CDR3 DNA is TGTGCCACCAGTGATTTGCTCGAGGGTGGCACAGATACGCAGTATTTT. Residues: CATSDLLEGGTDTQYF.

The V call is TRBV15, the J call TRBJ1-3; maybe TRBD1 (6 bases). CDR3 size: 17 residues. Germline V gene sequence: CDR1 LNHNV, CDR2 YYDKDF (reference sequence). V was pared by 5 bases and J by 1 base, with 18 bases between. CDR3: CATSLRMRGASGNTIYF. CDR3 coding DNA: TGTGCCACCAGCTTACGAATGCGGGGGGCTTCTGGAAACACCATATATTTT.

This clonotype has at least ten counts. The V and J genes are TRBV12-3 or TRBV12-4 and TRBJ1-1; a possible D gene is TRBD1 (5 bases). Trimming removed 3 bases from V and 6 bases from J, with 8 bases in between. This CDR3 has 12 residues. The CDR3 reads CASSLGGAEAFF. In nucleotides, the CDR3 is TGTGCCAGCAGTTTGGGGGGTGCTGAAGCTTTCTTT.

J is TRBJ1-6 and V is TRBV7-6; D is perhaps TRBD1 (5 bases). V lost 4 bases and J 2 bases, leaving 12 bases between the germline ends. This CDR3 comprises 16 residues. Germline V gives CDR1 SGHVS, CDR2 FNYEAQ. The CDR3 bases are TGTGCCAGCAGCTCCGGGACTCTTACCTATAATTCACCCCTCCACTTT. Protein: CASSSGTLTYNSPLHF.

This clonotype was seen repeatedly, ten times or more. The chain recombines TRBV19 with TRBJ2-6, with D possibly TRBD1 on 5 matching bases. V was cut by 0 bases and J by 2 bases, with 17 bases left in between. CDR1 and CDR2 from the germline V gene are LNHDA and SQIVND (reference sequence). The CDR3 loop spans 19 amino acids. CDR3 sequence reads: CASSIEVGRVAAGANVLTF. DNA of the CDR3: TGTGCCAGTAGTATAGAAGTGGGCAGGGTGGCAGCTGGGGCCAACGTCCTGACTTTC.

Regarding this clonotype: A much larger clone lies one base from this, so it may be a read error. Written as DNA, the CDR3 is TGTGCCAGCAGCCAAGATGATGGCGGCTACACCTTC. Residues: CASSQDDGGYTF. The chain has TRBV3-1 and TRBJ1-2, with D uncertain. The CDR3 consists of 12 residues. V lost 0 bases to trimming and J lost 8 bases, with 7 bases between them. Germline-derived CDR1 and CDR2 are LGHDT and YNNKEL (reference sequence).

The gene calls are TRBV10-2 and TRBJ2-7; the match to TRBD1 covers 9 bases. Unmatched junction bases numbered 3, after V lost 0 bases and J lost 6 bases. This CDR3 comprises 14 residues. Looked up from germline, CDR1 is WSHSY and CDR2 is SAAADI. CDR3 bases: TGCGCCAGCAGTGAGTCTGGGACAGGGTTCGAGCAGTACTTC. It is translated as CASSESGTGFEQYF.

This clonotype is a singleton in its sample. The chain couples TRBV20-1 to TRBJ2-1; D not resolved. Trimming shortened V by 3 bases and J by 5 bases, and 5 bases separated the two germline ends. Germline CDR1 and CDR2: DFQATT and SNEGSKA (reference sequence). The CDR3 is made up of 11 amino acids. CDR3 sequence reads: CSASGHNEQFF. The CDR3 DNA reads TGCAGTGCTAGCGGCCACAATGAGCAGTTCTTC.

This clonotype was detected only a few times. This may be a read error: a much more frequent sequence differs by one nucleotide. This chain joins TRBV12-3 or TRBV12-4 and TRBJ1-1; tentatively, D is TRBD1 (5 bases). There are 13 residues in the CDR3. The CDR3: CACSRGANTEAFF. The CDR3 DNA is TGTGCCTGCAGCCGAGGGGCGAACACTGAAGCTTTCTTT.

The sample holds many counts of this clonotype. The chain uses TRBV12-5 and TRBJ1-6; D is unclear. Germline CDR1 and CDR2: LGHNT and FRNRAP. This CDR3 contains 16 residues. V was shortened by 1 base and J by 3 bases, with 10 bases between the two germline ends. CDR3 sequence reads: CASGLGGDIYNSPLHF. CDR3 DNA: TGTGCTAGTGGTTTGGGGGGAGATATCTATAATTCACCCCTCCACTTT.

The count of this clonotype is one. The chain combines TRBV20-1 with TRBJ2-1, with TRBD2 matching over 10 bases. CDR1 and CDR2 from the germline V gene are DFQATT and SNEGSKA (reference sequence). V shed 3 bases, J shed 7 bases, and the junction held 6 bases outside the gene matches. This CDR3 is built from 14 residues. CDR3 region: CSASQRGGFNEQFF. The CDR3 DNA is TGCAGTGCTAGCCAGCGGGGGGGCTTTAATGAGCAGTTCTTC.

The chain couples TRBV20-1 to TRBJ2-5; D is unresolved. CDR1 and CDR2 from the germline V gene are DFQATT and SNEGSKA (reference sequence). Trimming shortened V by 1 base and J by 5 bases, and 8 bases separated the two germline ends. The CDR3 has 12 residues. The CDR3 DNA reads TGCAGTGCTAGAGCCAGAGAGGAGACCCAGTACTTC. It yields the protein CSARAREETQYF.